Presented here are 27 T cell receptor beta chains from one specimen sequenced in a study of esophageal squamous cell carcinoma under preoperative chemotherapy. This sample's time point: before preoperative PTX-NDP chemotherapy. One entry per CDR3 protein results from TCRdb running MiXCR on the PCR reads. The sample lists roughly 32,000 distinct CDR3 sequences, less than 55% occurring once. This material was obtained from a patient given preoperative chemotherapy. Receptor source: a human donor with esophageal squamous cell carcinoma. The donor label of this sample is uncertain.

On this clonotype itself: This is likely a read error, given that the CDR3 carries no conserved phenylalanine or tryptophan at its end. No DNA is shown, since the ends of the CDR3 on it are uncertain; the CDR3 is the one TCRdb lists. This chain uses TRBV7-2 with TRBJ2-4; the D call in the table, TRBD1, was not verified against the DNA. In germline, CDR1 is SGHTA, CDR2 FQGNSA. The CDR3 is 14 residues long, counting both termini. CDR3 in amino acids: CASSPPGTGNGGGG.

There are a few counts of this clonotype. The chain combines TRBV18 with TRBJ2-3; D gene uncertain. Looked up from germline, CDR1 is KGHSH and CDR2 is LQKENI. Trimming cost V 3 bases and J 4 bases, with 11 bases left between them. This CDR3 has 14 residues. Written as DNA, the CDR3 is TGTGCCAGCTCACCTACGGACCTTCCAGATACGCAGTATTTT. Translated, it gives CASSPTDLPDTQYF.

To note about this clonotype: Germline is not matched at one junction end, which may reflect a read error. J is TRBJ2-4 and V is TRBV4-2; TRBD2 might be the D (5 bases). The CDR3 is 15 amino acids. Per the germline V gene, CDR1 is LGHNA and CDR2 is YNFKEQ. In DNA, the CDR3 is TGTGGCAGCAGCCAGGTGGGGAGCGCCAAAGATACGCAGTACTTC. Translated, it gives CGSSQVGSAKDTQYF.

The CDR3 region is CASGLAGTVTNEQFF. As DNA, the CDR3 is TGTGCTAGTGGTTTGGCCGGGACGGTGACCAATGAGCAGTTCTTC. The chain links TRBV12-5 to TRBJ2-1; D assignment may be TRBD1 or TRBD2 (5 bases each). Trimming left V 1 base short and J 6 bases short, with 13 bases between. From germline, CDR1 is LGHNT and CDR2 FRNRAP. The CDR3 loop spans 15 amino acids.

The V call is TRBV7-2, the J call TRBJ2-3; D assignment may be TRBD1 or TRBD2 (6 bases each). The J call may be incorrect, as the DNA end agrees better with TRBJ2-7. This CDR3 is 17 amino acids long. Germline CDR1 and CDR2: SGHTA and FQGNSA. CDR3 region: CASSEGIGAGRTDTQYF. Here the CDR3 DNA reads TGTGCCAGCAGCGAGGGGATAGGGGCTGGGAGGACAGATACGCAGTACTTC.

The V gene is TRBV7-8, the J gene TRBJ2-5, with a weak D call TRBD2 (5 bases). This CDR3 spans 16 amino acids. V shed 5 bases and J shed 11 bases, with 27 bases lying between them. Germline V lookup: CDR1 SGHVS, CDR2 FQNEAQ. CDR3 in DNA: TGTGCCAGCAGCACCGGATCGGACTGTAGCAAAGATACGCAGTACTTC. Protein: CASSTGSDCSKDTQYF.

The rearrangement uses TRBV6-1 and TRBJ2-5, with a possible D match to TRBD2 (5 bases). Between the trimmed V and J ends, which lost 3 bases and 5 bases, there was a span of 13 bases. Germline V gives CDR1 MNHNS, CDR2 SASEGT. CDR3 length: 14 residues. CDR3 in DNA: TGTGCCAGCAGTGATCGCGGCGGGTGGGAGACCCAGTACTTC. It translates to CASSDRGGWETQYF.

The gene calls are TRBV6-4 and TRBJ2-5; 14 bases are shared with TRBD2. The last part of the DNA fits TRBJ2-1 better; the J call may be wrong. CDR3 length: 15 amino acids. The germline V gene encodes CDR1 MRHNA and CDR2 SNTAGT. The CDR3 region has the DNA TGTGCCAGCAGTTCCGGGACTAGCGGGAGCGATGAGCAGTTCTTC. Protein: CASSSGTSGSDEQFF.

CDR3 sequence: CASRGGGSGTGYYEQYF. In DNA form, the CDR3 reads TGTGCCAGCAGAGGGGGGGGTTCCGGGACAGGGTATTACGAGCAGTACTTC. The J gene is TRBJ2-1, the V gene TRBV6-1, with 9 positions matching TRBD1. With the DNA end fitting TRBJ2-7 better, the J assignment may be wrong. Germline V gene lookup returns CDR1 MNHNS and CDR2 SASEGT. This CDR3 is built from 17 residues.

This clonotype was recorded many times. The rearrangement links TRBV10-3 to TRBJ2-1; 8 bases are a match to TRBD1. The CDR3 is 13 residues long. Germline V gene sequence: CDR1 ENHRY, CDR2 SYGVKD. Trimming cost V 8 bases and J 7 bases; bases outside gene matches: 7. CDR3 loop: CAIRQGANNEQFF. The CDR3, as DNA: TGTGCCATCCGGCAGGGGGCGAATAATGAGCAGTTCTTC.

On this clonotype itself: This sequence may be a read error, since a much larger clone differs from it by one base. The CDR3, as DNA: TGTGCCAGCAGCTTAATTAGCGGGAGCTCCTACGAGCAGTTCTTC. Translation: CASSLISGSSYEQFF. V gene TRBV7-8 combines with J gene TRBJ2-1, with 9 nucleotides matching TRBD2. CDR3 length equals 15 residues. CDR1 and CDR2 from the germline V gene are SGHVS and FQNEAQ. The V gene end was trimmed by 2 bases and the J gene end by 10 bases; junction bases not matched to a gene: 9.

The chain recombines TRBV11-3 with TRBJ1-1; no reliable D call. The CDR3 covers 16 residues. Trimming removed 5 bases from V and 2 bases from J, with 18 bases in between. Germline V gene data show CDR1 as SGHNT and CDR2 as YENEEA. The CDR3 is CASSPRTRLTNTEAFF. The CDR3 DNA reads as TGTGCCAGCAGCCCTAGAACCCGTCTTACCAACACTGAAGCTTTCTTT. Together with reference TRBV11-3 and TRBJ1-1, the CDR3 gives the full variable domain: EAGVVQSPRYKIIEKKQPVAFWCNPISGHNTLYWYLQNLGQGPELLIRYENEEAVDDSQLPKDRFSAERLKGVDSTLKIQPAELGDSAVYLCASSPRTRLTNTEAFFGQGTRLTVV.

The chain combines TRBV11-3 with TRBJ2-3; D is unresolved. Germline V gives CDR1 SGHNT, CDR2 YENEEA. Trimming took 6 bases from V and 0 from J, leaving 7 bases between them. The length of the CDR3 is 13 residues. The CDR3 loop is CASRRDSTDTQYF. CDR3 in DNA: TGTGCCAGCAGACGAGACAGCACAGATACGCAGTATTTT.

This chain joins TRBV20-1 and TRBJ2-1; D may be TRBD2 (6 bases). The CDR3 totals 15 residues. CDR1 DFQATT and CDR2 SNEGSKA come from the germline V gene (reference sequence). The germline V and J ends were trimmed by 5 bases and 3 bases, with 17 bases remaining between them. CDR3 sequence reads: CSAAPLQRVYNEQFF. The CDR3 DNA follows: TGCAGTGCTGCCCCCCTCCAGCGGGTCTACAATGAGCAGTTCTTC.

The chain couples TRBV12-3 or TRBV12-4 to TRBJ2-5, with TRBD1 as a possible D gene (5 bases). CDR3 length equals 14 residues. The CDR3 protein is CAGLWGRDQETQYF. DNA of the CDR3: TGTGCGGGGCTCTGGGGCCGGGACCAAGAGACCCAGTACTTC.

V and J are TRBV4-1 and TRBJ2-3; 8 bases fit TRBD1. Germline trimming cut 4 bases from V and 2 bases from J; bases unmatched to any gene: 2. CDR3 length: 14 residues. CDR1 and CDR2 (germline): MGHRA, YSYEKL. The CDR3: CASSLDRATDTQYF. CDR3 nucleotide sequence: TGCGCCAGCAGCCTGGACAGGGCCACAGATACGCAGTATTTT.

There are a few counts of this clonotype. The gene calls are TRBV6-1 and TRBJ1-4; perhaps TRBD1 as D (6 bases). Germline CDR1 and CDR2: MNHNS and SASEGT. V was shortened by 2 bases and J by 8 bases, with 15 bases between the two germline ends. This CDR3 region has 15 residues. DNA for the CDR3: TGTGCCAGCAGTGAAAGTAGGGGGGCACAGGAAAAACTGTTTTTT. Its translation: CASSESRGAQEKLFF.

This clonotype appeared once. CDR3 nucleotides: TGTGCCAGCAATCCGACAGGGGGAGTCTACGAGCAGTTCTTC. Its translation: CASNPTGGVYEQFF. The chain recombines TRBV28 with TRBJ2-3; 9 nucleotides agree with TRBD1. The J call may not be correct, given that the DNA end is closer to TRBJ2-1. The CDR3 covers 14 residues. Germline-derived CDR1 and CDR2 are MDHEN and SYDVKM.

This clonotype occurred a few times. The rearrangement uses TRBV6-1 and TRBJ2-1, with TRBD2 matching over 9 bases. Gene TRBJ2-5 matches the end of the DNA better, so the J call may be wrong. Germline lookup yields CDR1 MNHNS and CDR2 SASEGT. This CDR3 contains 19 residues. This CDR3 is CASSVFARLAGNIRETQYF. The DNA of the CDR3 is TGTGCCAGCAGTGTATTCGCTAGGCTAGCGGGGAACATACGGGAGACCCAGTACTTC.

V usage is TRBV7-2 and J usage is TRBJ2-1, with no clear D. Trimming removed 2 bases from V and 0 bases from J, with 14 bases in between. Germline V gene lookup returns CDR1 SGHTA and CDR2 FQGNSA. The CDR3 extends over 17 amino acids. The CDR3 protein is CASSLKVATSSYNEQFF. DNA for the CDR3: TGTGCCAGCAGCTTAAAGGTCGCGACGAGCTCCTACAATGAGCAGTTCTTC.

This clonotype was recorded only once. This rearrangement joins TRBV6-1 to TRBJ2-2; unclear D gene. CDR3 length equals 15 residues. Germline lookup yields CDR1 MNHNS and CDR2 SASEGT. V was trimmed by 7 bases and J by 16 bases, leaving 28 bases between them. The CDR3 sequence: CASTIETAVADTQFF. The CDR3 region has the DNA TGTGCCAGCACCATCGAGACTGCGGTCGCCGATACGCAGTTTTTT.

The chain carries TRBV7-3 and TRBJ2-1; D remains unclear. V was clipped by 0 bases and J by 0 bases, with 9 bases between them. CDR3 length equals 16 residues. CDR1 is SGHTA and CDR2 is FQGTGA in the germline V gene. The CDR3 sequence is CASSLTAVSSYNEQFF. CDR3 nucleotides: TGTGCCAGCAGCTTAACCGCGGTAAGCTCCTACAATGAGCAGTTCTTC.

This clonotype was observed at least ten times. This chain uses TRBV4-1 with TRBJ2-1; the D is unclear. V lost 1 base, J lost 6 bases, and 25 bases lay in between. CDR3 length: 19 amino acids. In germline, CDR1 is MGHRA, CDR2 YSYEKL. CDR3 sequence reads: CASSQGPGDASSVPNEQFF. CDR3 nucleotides: TGCGCCAGCAGCCAAGGACCAGGCGACGCTTCATCGGTGCCCAATGAGCAGTTCTTC.

The V and J genes are TRBV12-1 and TRBJ2-4; the tabulated D call, TRBD1, remains unverified against the DNA. TRBV12-1 is designated a pseudogene. The CDR3 totals 13 residues. The CDR3 spells CGIGGRGHDTQYF. The CDR3 DNA is TGTGGGATCGGGGGCCGTGGCCACGACACCCAGTACTTC.

The rearrangement uses TRBV7-8 and TRBJ2-3, with a possible D match to TRBD2 (6 bases). Deletions cut 0 bases from V and 11 bases from J, with 15 bases between. CDR1 and CDR2 (germline): SGHVS, FQNEAQ. This CDR3 region has 14 residues. In DNA form, the CDR3 reads TGTGCCAGCAGCTTAGCGGGAGGCCAAAACATGCAGTATTTT. Its translation: CASSLAGGQNMQYF.

The sample holds many counts of this clonotype. The chain combines TRBV6-6 with TRBJ1-2; the D gene is possibly TRBD1 (6 bases). The germline gives CDR1 MNHNY, CDR2 SVGAGI (reference sequence). The CDR3 consists of 15 residues. V lost 6 bases and J lost 2, with 16 bases in between. CDR3 bases: TGTGCCAGCAGAGCGGACGGGGGCGAAAACTATGGCTACACCTTC. Its translation is CASRADGGENYGYTF.

This rearrangement joins TRBV7-2 to TRBJ2-5; D possibly corresponds to TRBD2 (6 bases). Germline lookup yields CDR1 SGHTA and CDR2 FQGNSA. CDR3 size: 15 residues. The V end was cut by 2 bases, the J end by 2 bases, with 12 bases between. Here the CDR3 DNA reads TGTGCCAGCAGCTTATCGGCGGGGAGTCAAGAGACCCAGTACTTC. Translated: CASSLSAGSQETQYF. The full variable domain, completed using reference TRBV7-2 and TRBJ2-5, is GAGVSQSPSNKVTEKGKDVELRCDPISGHTALYWYRQSLGQGLEFLIYFQGNSAPDKSGLPSDRFSAERTGGSVSTLTIQRTQQEDSAVYLCASSLSAGSQETQYFGPGTRLLVL.